This TCR beta chain appears in the sequencing data of a study of blood T cell repertoires in COVID-19. Overall study context: Acute and convalescent COVID-19 specimens originated in the United States, Italy and Spain. Nucleic acid was either cDNA or gDNA, and it came from T cells, B-cell-depleted T cells, or PBMCs.

CDR1 is GTSNPN and CDR2 is SVGIG in the germline V gene (reference sequence). There are 14 residues in the CDR3. Deletions cut 1 base from V and 4 bases from J, with 13 bases between. Participants were placed into cohorts based on the clinical history they reported. Authors' data handling: Reference gene primer amplification in the assay estimated nucleated cell counts. Generated by immunoSEQ multiplex PCR, the TCRdb table keeps only in-frame clones and is missing some. The DNA gave D and trimming, while V, J and clone size come from that table. The sample has approximately 210,000 clones, more than 75% seen once; the top ten hold roughly a sixth.

Input material: PBMCs or T cells enriched from blood (not recorded which). The TCR was taken from a woman aged 50 to 65 with acute COVID-19. The chain carries TRBV30 and TRBJ1-2; a possible D gene is TRBD1 (6 bases). The CDR3 DNA follows: TGTGCCTGGAGTGCACAGGGTATCGGCTATGGCTACACCTTC. It translates to CAWSAQGIGYGYTF.